This T cell receptor beta chain was captured by sequencing in a study of shared clonotypes between healthy human individuals. General study points: Few donors restricted represented genetic and exposure-history diversity.

TCRdb keeps only in-frame clones here, not all; method: immunoSEQ multiplex PCR. The table has some 1 million clones, more than 60% seen once. Germline V gene sequence: CDR1 MDHEN, CDR2 SYDVKM. Deletions cut 8 bases from V and 5 bases from J, with 28 bases between. The CDR3 is 18 amino acids. All of the donors resided in Nashville, Tennessee, and each was a Caucasian adult. Notes on this clone: Its antigen is not known.

The chain employs TRBV28 and TRBJ2-1; D may match TRBD1 or TRBD2 (7 bases each). Sequencing was performed on memory CD4+ T cells sorted from blood. As to subset: CD45RA-negative fraction. The receptor was isolated from a man between 18 and 29 years old in good health. The CDR3 loop reads CASDQGGPRRGSHNEQFF. As DNA, the CDR3 is TGTGCCAGCGATCAGGGGGGCCCTAGGCGGGGGTCCCACAATGAGCAGTTCTTC.